What follows are 9 T cell receptor beta chains derived from one specimen sequenced in a study of human T cells and chemical hapten exposure. TCRdb re-called the RACE reads through MiXCR, storing one row per CDR3 protein. This table has tens of thousands of distinct CDR3 sequences, 10% to 11% appearing once. Specified time point: patch test 3, about 24 weeks after DPC sensitization. Treatment indicated: therapeutic diphenylcyclopropenone sensitization with weekly scalp DPC. Sequencing was performed on whole blood, taken in connection with sensitization to the hapten diphenylcyclopropenone (DPC). The receptors originated from a woman aged 45-65 years with alopecia areata. Some clones in this sample may be carry-over from other donors' samples.

This clonotype was seen at least ten times. The CDR3 DNA reads as TGTGCTAGTGCGCCCGGGCGCAAAGACCAACTACCCCGCCATGAGCAGTTCTTC. This encodes CASAPGRKDQLPRHEQFF. The J gene is TRBJ2-1, the V gene TRBV12-5, with no clear D. Germline values: CDR1 LGHNT, CDR2 FRNRAP. The CDR3 consists of 18 residues. Trimming left V 7 bases short and J 8 bases short, with 30 bases between. Looking up the rest from reference TRBV12-5 and TRBJ2-1 gives the full variable domain: DARVTQTPRHKVTEMGQEVTMRCQPILGHNTVFWYRQTMMQGLELLAYFRNRAPLDDSGMPKDRFSAEMPDATLATLKIQPSEPRDSAVYFCASAPGRKDQLPRHEQFFGPGTRLTVL.

This clonotype was picked up a small number of times. The J gene is TRBJ2-1, the V gene TRBV19; 10 nucleotides match TRBD2. Per germline, CDR1 LNHDA and CDR2 SQIVND (reference sequence). V was pared by 4 bases and J by 7 bases, with 7 bases of the junction left unmatched. The CDR3 contains 15 residues. CDR3 amino acids: CASSNSLAGSNEQFF. CDR3 coding DNA: TGTGCCAGTAGTAATTCACTAGCGGGATCGAATGAGCAGTTCTTC.

This clonotype has a count of ten or more. V and J are TRBV29-1 and TRBJ2-7; TRBD2 matches at 15 bases. There are 17 residues in the CDR3. V was pared by 7 bases and J by 7 bases, with 17 bases of the junction left unmatched. Germline V gives CDR1 SQVTM, CDR2 ANQGSEA. The CDR3 DNA reads as TGCAGCGGTGTTAGGCGTGGGACTAGCGGGAGGAGAAGGGAGCAGTACTTC. Amino acids: CSGVRRGTSGRRREQYF.

This clonotype has more than one count but fewer than ten. V usage is TRBV20-1 and J usage is TRBJ2-7; 7 positions agree with TRBD1. Germline V gene lookup returns CDR1 DFQATT and CDR2 SNEGSKA (reference sequence). V dropped 2 bases and J dropped 4; count of bases not matched to a gene: 5. The CDR3 extends over 13 amino acids. CDR3 sequence reads: CSARTGANYEQYF. The DNA for the CDR3 is TGCAGTGCTAGAACAGGGGCGAATTACGAGCAGTACTTC.

This clonotype was observed many times. The CDR3, as DNA: TGTGCCAGCAATCAGGGGAATCAGCCCCAGCATTTT. Its translation is CASNQGNQPQHF. The V and J genes are TRBV28 and TRBJ1-5; a possible D gene is TRBD1 (6 bases). CDR1 is MDHEN and CDR2 is SYDVKM in the germline V gene. V lost 7 bases and J 4 bases, leaving 8 bases between the germline ends. The CDR3 sequence is 12 residues long.

This clonotype was counted at least ten times. The chain couples TRBV3-1 to TRBJ1-1; the D gene is possibly TRBD1 (6 bases). Trimming left V 11 bases short and J 4 bases short, with 17 bases between. The CDR3 sequence is 13 residues long. CDR1 is LGHDT and CDR2 is YNNKEL in the germline V gene (reference sequence). CDR3 in DNA: TGTGCCGCCAACCAAGGGGGGAGCACTGAAGCTTTCTTT. Translation: CAANQGGSTEAFF.

In this sample, this clonotype is medium-sized (0.01 to 0.1%). The chain recombines TRBV6-2 or TRBV6-3 with TRBJ2-7; 8 nucleotides align to TRBD1. The ends lost 7 bases at V and 2 bases at J; junction bases unmatched: 10. Looked up from germline, CDR1 is MNHEY and CDR2 is SVGEGT. The length of the CDR3 is 15 residues. CDR3 region: CASTLSGTGAYEQYF. The CDR3 coding sequence is TGTGCCAGCACTCTATCCGGGACAGGAGCCTACGAGCAGTACTTC.

This clonotype has at least ten counts. V is TRBV29-1 and J is TRBJ2-3; no clear D gene. The CDR3 extends over 11 amino acids. Per germline, CDR1 SQVTM and CDR2 ANQGSEA. V lost 3 bases, J lost 5 bases, and 6 bases lay in between. The CDR3 coding sequence is TGCAGCGTTGAGAGCCGAGATACGCAGTATTTT. Its protein product is CSVESRDTQYF.

This clonotype was seen a few times. The gene calls are TRBV7-9 and TRBJ2-7, with 12 bases lining up with TRBD1. In germline, CDR1 is SEHNR, CDR2 FQNEAQ (reference sequence). With 5 bases clipped from V and 6 bases from J, the junction kept 11 bases outside the gene matches. The CDR3 contains 16 residues. CDR3: CASSRTSGTGGGEQYF. The CDR3 DNA reads as TGTGCCAGCAGCCGAACATCCGGGACAGGGGGCGGCGAGCAGTACTTC.